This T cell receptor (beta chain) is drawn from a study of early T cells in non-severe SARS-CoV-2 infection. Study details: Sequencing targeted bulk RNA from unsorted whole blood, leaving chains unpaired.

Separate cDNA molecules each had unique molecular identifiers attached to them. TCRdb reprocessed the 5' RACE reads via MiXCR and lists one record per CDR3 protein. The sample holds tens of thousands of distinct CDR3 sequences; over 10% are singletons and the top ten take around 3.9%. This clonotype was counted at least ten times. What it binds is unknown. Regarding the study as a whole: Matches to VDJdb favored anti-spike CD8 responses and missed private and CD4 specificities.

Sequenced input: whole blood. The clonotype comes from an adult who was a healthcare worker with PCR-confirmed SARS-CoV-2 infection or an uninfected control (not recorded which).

CDR3 bases: TGTGCCAGCAGCTTGGAGGTTGCAGGGTCTGAAGCTTTCTTT. Translated: CASSLEVAGSEAFF. The rearrangement links TRBV5-4 to TRBJ1-1, with a tentative D call TRBD1 (5 bases). The CDR3 has 14 residues. The germline V gene has CDR1 SGHNT and CDR2 YYREEE (reference sequence). Trimming cost V 0 bases and J 6 bases, with 12 bases left between them.